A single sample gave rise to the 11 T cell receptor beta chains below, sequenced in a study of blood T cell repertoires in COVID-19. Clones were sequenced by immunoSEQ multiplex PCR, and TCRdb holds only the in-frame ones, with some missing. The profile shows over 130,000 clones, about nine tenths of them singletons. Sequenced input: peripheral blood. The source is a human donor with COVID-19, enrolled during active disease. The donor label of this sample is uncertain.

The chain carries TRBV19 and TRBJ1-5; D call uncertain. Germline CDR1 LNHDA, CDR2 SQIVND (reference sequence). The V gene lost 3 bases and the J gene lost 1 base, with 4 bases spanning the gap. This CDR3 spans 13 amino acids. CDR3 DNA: TGTGCCAGTAGTATGGGCAGCAATCAGCCCCAGCATTTT. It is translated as CASSMGSNQPQHF.

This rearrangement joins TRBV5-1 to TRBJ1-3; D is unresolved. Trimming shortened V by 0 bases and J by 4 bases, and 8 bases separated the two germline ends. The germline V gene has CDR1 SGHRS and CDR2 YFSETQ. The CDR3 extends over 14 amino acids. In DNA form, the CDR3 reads TGCGCCAGCAGCTTGGGTCAGAGGGGAAACACCATATATTTT. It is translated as CASSLGQRGNTIYF.

The CDR3: CASRPGVRQPQHF. CDR3 DNA: TGTGCCAGCAGGCCAGGGGTGCGACAGCCCCAGCATTTT. J is TRBJ1-5 and V is TRBV12-3 or TRBV12-4; perhaps TRBD1 as D (6 bases). This CDR3 is 13 amino acids long. V was pared by 6 bases and J by 7 bases, with 13 bases between.

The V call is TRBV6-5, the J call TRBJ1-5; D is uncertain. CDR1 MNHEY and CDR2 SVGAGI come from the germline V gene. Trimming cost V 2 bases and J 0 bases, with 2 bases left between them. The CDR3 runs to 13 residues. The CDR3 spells CASSYRSNQPQHF. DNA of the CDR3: TGTGCCAGCAGTTACCGTAGCAATCAGCCCCAGCATTTT.

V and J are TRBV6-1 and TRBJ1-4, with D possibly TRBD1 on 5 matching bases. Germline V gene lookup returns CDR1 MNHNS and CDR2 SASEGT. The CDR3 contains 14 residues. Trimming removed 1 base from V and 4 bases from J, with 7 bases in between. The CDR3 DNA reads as TGTGCCAGCAGTGAAGAAACAGGTAATGAAAAACTGTTTTTT. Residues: CASSEETGNEKLFF.

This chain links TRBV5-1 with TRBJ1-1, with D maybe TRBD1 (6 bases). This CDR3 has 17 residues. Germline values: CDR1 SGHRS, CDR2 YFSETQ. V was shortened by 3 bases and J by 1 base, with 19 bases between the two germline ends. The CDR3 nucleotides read TGCGCCAGCAGCTATCGCAGGGGTTGGTCACAGAACACTGAAGCTTTCTTT. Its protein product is CASSYRRGWSQNTEAFF.

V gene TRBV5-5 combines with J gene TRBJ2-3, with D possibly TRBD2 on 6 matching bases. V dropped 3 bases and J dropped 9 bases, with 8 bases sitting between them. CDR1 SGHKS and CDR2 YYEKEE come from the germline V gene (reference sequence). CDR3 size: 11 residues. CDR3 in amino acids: CASSSGLTQYF. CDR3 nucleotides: TGTGCCAGCAGCTCGGGACTGACGCAGTATTTT.

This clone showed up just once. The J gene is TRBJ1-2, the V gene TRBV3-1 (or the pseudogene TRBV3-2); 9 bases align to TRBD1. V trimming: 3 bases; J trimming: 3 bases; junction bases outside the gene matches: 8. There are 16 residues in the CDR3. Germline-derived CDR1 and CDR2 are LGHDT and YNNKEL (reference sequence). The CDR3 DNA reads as TGTGCCAGCAGCCATCGGGCGACAGGGGGGGACTATGGCTACACCTTC. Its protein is CASSHRATGGDYGYTF.

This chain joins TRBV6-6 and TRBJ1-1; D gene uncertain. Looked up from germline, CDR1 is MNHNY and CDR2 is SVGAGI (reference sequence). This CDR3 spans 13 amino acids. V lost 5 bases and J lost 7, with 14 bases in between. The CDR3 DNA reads TGTGCCAGCAGTCAAGGGCAAGGACTTGAAGCTTTCTTT. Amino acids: CASSQGQGLEAFF.

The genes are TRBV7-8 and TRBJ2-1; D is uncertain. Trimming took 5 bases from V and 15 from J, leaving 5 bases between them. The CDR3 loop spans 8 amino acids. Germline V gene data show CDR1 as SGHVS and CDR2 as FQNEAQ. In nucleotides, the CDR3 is TGTGCCAGCAGCCCCCGGTTCTTC. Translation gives CASSPRFF.

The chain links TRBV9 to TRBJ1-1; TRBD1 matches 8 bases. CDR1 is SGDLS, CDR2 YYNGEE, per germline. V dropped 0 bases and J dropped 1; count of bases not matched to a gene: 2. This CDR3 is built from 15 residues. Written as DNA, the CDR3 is TGTGCCAGCAGCGTAGTTGACAGGGGGAACACTGAAGCTTTCTTT. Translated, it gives CASSVVDRGNTEAFF.